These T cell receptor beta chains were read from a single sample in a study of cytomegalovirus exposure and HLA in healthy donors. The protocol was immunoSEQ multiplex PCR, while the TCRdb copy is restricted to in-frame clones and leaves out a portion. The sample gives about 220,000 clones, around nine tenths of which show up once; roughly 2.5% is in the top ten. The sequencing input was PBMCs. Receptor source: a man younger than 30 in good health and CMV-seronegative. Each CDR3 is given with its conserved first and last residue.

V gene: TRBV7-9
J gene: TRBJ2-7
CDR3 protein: CASSFPTGGVEQYF

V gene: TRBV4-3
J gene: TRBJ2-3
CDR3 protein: CASSQESRLAVDTQYF

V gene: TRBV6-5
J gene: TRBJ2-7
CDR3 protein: CASSYRDRTSSYEQYF

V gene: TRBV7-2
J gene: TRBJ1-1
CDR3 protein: CASSGTATEAFF

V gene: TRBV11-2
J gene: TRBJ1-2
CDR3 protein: CASSSWTGSNYGYTF

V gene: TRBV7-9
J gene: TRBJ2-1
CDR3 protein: CASSPDNNEQFF

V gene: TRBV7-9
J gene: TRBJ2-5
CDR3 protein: CASSLGLAGVSVQETQYF

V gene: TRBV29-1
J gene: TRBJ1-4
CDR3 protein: CSVDRGNEKLFF

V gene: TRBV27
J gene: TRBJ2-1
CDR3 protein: CASSPWTGGNEQFF

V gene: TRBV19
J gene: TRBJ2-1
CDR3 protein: CASSLRGGAYNEQFF

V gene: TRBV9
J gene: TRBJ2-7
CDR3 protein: CASRGEGYEQYF

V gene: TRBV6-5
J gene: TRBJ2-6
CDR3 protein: CASSRNTGANVLTF

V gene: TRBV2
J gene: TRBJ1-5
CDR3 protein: CASSERQILQPQHF

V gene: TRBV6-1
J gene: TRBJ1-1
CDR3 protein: CASSMLGGADTEAFF

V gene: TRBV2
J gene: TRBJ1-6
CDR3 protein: CASSPDTSPLHF

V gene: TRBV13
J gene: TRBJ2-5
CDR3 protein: CASSIHPGRGEETQYF

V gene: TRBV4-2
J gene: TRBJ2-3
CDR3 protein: CASSQEQASTDTQYF

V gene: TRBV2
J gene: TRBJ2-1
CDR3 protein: CASIPRETDEQFF

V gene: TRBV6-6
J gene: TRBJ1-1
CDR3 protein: CASSYSRGAFF

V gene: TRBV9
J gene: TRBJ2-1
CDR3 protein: CASSVLAGGNNEQFF

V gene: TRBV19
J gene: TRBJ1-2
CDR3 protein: CASSLGTGTGGYTF

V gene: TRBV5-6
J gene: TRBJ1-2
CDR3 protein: CASSPSPIQGNYGYTF

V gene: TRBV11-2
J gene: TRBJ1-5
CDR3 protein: CASSLGQVTQPQHF

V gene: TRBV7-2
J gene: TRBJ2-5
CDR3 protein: CASSLRREETQYF

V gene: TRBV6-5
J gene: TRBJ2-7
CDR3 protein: CASSRYRERGEQYF

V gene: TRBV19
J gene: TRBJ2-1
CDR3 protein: CASSQSGTSSDEQFF